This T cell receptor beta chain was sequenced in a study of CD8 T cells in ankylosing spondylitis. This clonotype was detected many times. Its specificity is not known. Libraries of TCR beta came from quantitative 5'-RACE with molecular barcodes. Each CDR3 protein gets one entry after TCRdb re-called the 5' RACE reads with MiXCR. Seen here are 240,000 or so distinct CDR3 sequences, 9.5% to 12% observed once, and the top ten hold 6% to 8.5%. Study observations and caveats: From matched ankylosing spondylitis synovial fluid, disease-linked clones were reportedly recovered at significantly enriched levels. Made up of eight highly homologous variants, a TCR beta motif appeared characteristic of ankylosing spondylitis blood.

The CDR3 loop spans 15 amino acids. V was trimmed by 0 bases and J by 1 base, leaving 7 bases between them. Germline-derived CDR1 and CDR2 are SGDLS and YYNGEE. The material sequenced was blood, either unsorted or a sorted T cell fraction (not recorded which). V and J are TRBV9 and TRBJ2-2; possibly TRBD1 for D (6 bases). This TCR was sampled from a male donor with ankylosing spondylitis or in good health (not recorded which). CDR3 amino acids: CASSVAGQNTGELFF. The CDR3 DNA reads TGTGCCAGCAGCGTAGCGGGACAGAACACCGGGGAGCTGTTTTTT.